This TCR beta chain stems from a study of lung T cells in sarcoidosis with Löfgren's syndrome. At the level of the study: Repertoire analyses centered on Löfgren's syndrome patients. Study-wide findings and caveats: Shared TRAV12-1 and TRBV2 CDR3 motifs were reported across several patients.

Trimming stripped 3 bases from V and 3 bases from J, with 5 bases between. This CDR3 is 13 amino acids long. The germline gives CDR1 LNHDA, CDR2 SQIVND (reference sequence). TCRdb reprocessed the reads with MiXCR, giving one entry per CDR3 protein. The sample includes 60,000 to 65,000 distinct CDR3 sequences, around 20% of them seen just once. This clonotype has just a few counts. The antigen is not known. The source is a human donor with sarcoidosis (Löfgren's syndrome or another form), or a control subject (not recorded which). Material: CD4+ T cells from PBMCs. This sequence joins TRBV19 and TRBJ2-2; D unresolved. DNA for the CDR3: TGTGCCAGTAGTATTCCCTACACCGGGGAGCTGTTTTTT. Its translation is CASSIPYTGELFF.